This TCR beta chain stems from a study of beta chain features in type 1 diabetes (dated by TCRdb to 2016 to 2019). In the study overall: No differences in mean age, gender distribution, total cell number or subset yield were found between patients and healthy donors. A total of 107,917,701 sorted cells were examined across all samples, and a strong correlation was observed between cell number per subset and RNA yield. The study compared TCRB repertoires of sorted circulating CD4+ T cell subsets between recently diagnosed type 1 diabetes patients and matched healthy donors. Regulatory and stem cell-like memory subsets were isolated from only 8 patients and roughly eight healthy donors, whereas naive and central memory subsets came from all 30 or so donors. Broader findings and caveats from the paper: Because the HLA sub-analyses included only small numbers of individuals, any influence of HLA type on TCRB rearrangement was left unresolved. Fewer insertions and more nucleotide deletions at VDJ recombination sites were observed in patients with type 1 diabetes, implying thymic rearrangement abnormalities. Naive, central memory and regulatory TCRB repertoires appeared to be more alike among patients than among healthy donors. Sequencing cDNA rather than genomic DNA could over-represent highly expressing activated cells, although activation and CD3 levels did not differ between groups. PCR might favor shorter templates, but patient and control samples were amplified and corrected together, so any skew would affect both groups equally. In all four CD4+ subsets, TCRB CDR3 length was moderately but significantly shorter in type 1 diabetes patients.

From each donor, a single peripheral blood sample of roughly 0.11 L on average was drawn into heparinised tubes. Naive, central memory, regulatory and stem cell-like memory CD4+ T cells were sorted on a BD FACSAria II using a panel including CD45RO, CCR7, CD25, CD127, CD95 and CD27. Every sorted population had a purity above 95%. PBMCs were separated immediately by Lymphoprep density gradient centrifugation and were stained directly, without being cultured. Samples were stained and sorted in pairs, with one healthy donor and one patient per experiment, so that batch effects were minimized. Notes on this clone: What antigen it recognizes has not been identified. One base away there is no much larger clone; base qualities are not given.

The CDR3, from cysteine to phenylalanine, totals 12 residues. Solely the CDR3 DNA is kept, with 36 bases framed from the first base. Via the germline V gene, CDR1 is KGHSH and CDR2 LQKENI. Relative to germline, V is 5 bases shorter and J is 5 bases shorter, with 6 bases between their ends. The entire amount of isolated RNA was reverse transcribed using the High Capacity cDNA Reverse Transcription Kit, so the sequenced TCRB transcripts were expressed ones. Naive, central memory and regulatory T cell samples underwent deep immunoSEQ sequencing, averaging around 3.9 million total reads per sample. After sorted cells were lysed in RLT buffer, RNA was extracted with DNase-treated RNeasy Micro or Mini kits, with the choice depending on cell number. Each cell subset was processed separately to prevent cross-contamination, with patient and healthy donor samples processed together. The immunoSEQ multiplex PCR was used to amplify TCRB sequences from cDNA, yielding 87-bp fragments that span the CDR3 region. Amplicons were sequenced on the Illumina HiSeq platform. In the authors' own workflow: Synthetic template baselines were used to correct PCR bias computationally, reads within Hamming distance 2 were collapsed together, and singletons that could not be merged were discarded. Reads were aligned to IMGT to assign V, D and J genes, CDR3 length, and insertions or deletions at six rearrangement sites. Within each subset, clonotype counts were normalized to sorted cell number, after which true diversity and Gini coefficients were computed with the tcR R package. The overlap coefficient, calculated on TCRB nucleotide sequences, was used to quantify repertoire sharing. TCRdb holds this immuneACCESS table with in-frame rearrangements only. Some clones are missing; in checked studies, unresolved V genes explain under half, and the rest has no known cause. V, J and clone size reflect that table, while D and trimming were determined from the DNA. The sample table contains about 130,000 clones; only one count was recorded for about a tenth of them. The ten largest clonotypes hold roughly 0.74% of the sample.

Sequences were obtained from central memory CD4+ T cells from blood. The receptor chain draws on TRBV18 and TRBJ1-4; no D gene is confidently identified. The clonotype was recovered from a man aged 18 to 30 in good health. The base sequence is TGTGCCAGCTCATCCTTCAATGAAAAACTGTTTTTT. Translated, it gives CASSSFNEKLFF.